This TCR beta chain appears in the sequencing data of a study of blood T cell repertoires in COVID-19 (dated by TCRdb to 2020 to 2021). General notes on the study: Samples covering the acute and convalescent phases of COVID-19 were provided by collaborators in the United States, Italy and Spain. The prospective study material was composed of cDNA or gDNA derived from T cells, B-cell-depleted T cells, or PBMCs. The dataset comprised deeply sampled blood TCRbeta repertoires from subjects exposed to, actively infected with, or recovered from COVID-19. The repertoires were released in a freely available public database intended as a resource for research on the immune response to SARS-CoV-2. The samples were drawn from the first 160 participants of the ongoing ImmuneRACE study and from 950 to 1,500 subjects provided by 6 global collaborators. A de-identified subject ID, COVID-19 status, age in years and sex were almost always included in the sample metadata. HLA class I and class II types, where available, came from metadata supplied by the sample provider rather than from assay-based typing.

The germline V and J ends show losses of 1 base and 9 bases respectively, and no gene match explains 9 bases of the junction. Per the germline V gene, SNHLY is the CDR1 and FYNNEI is the CDR2. The CDR3 numbers 15 residues from cysteine through phenylalanine. Here the CDR3 DNA is all that survives: 45 bases in frame from base 1. Beyond this particular receptor, the publication reports: The quantity of clinical and demographic metadata differed by source and by participant and was supplied without curation.

The immunoSEQ Assay, a bias-controlled multiplex PCR, was used to amplify TCRbeta CDR3 regions from genomic DNA. For the original study's pipeline: The number of nucleated cells in each sample was estimated by amplification of reference gene primers within the assay. To quantify the absolute abundance of each unique TCRbeta CDR3 rearrangement, sequence reads were collapsed and filtered. For each sample, productive Simpson clonality was calculated as the square root of Simpson's diversity index across productive rearrangements. TCRdb holds this immuneACCESS table with in-frame rearrangements only. Some clones are missing; in checked studies, unresolved V genes explain under half, and the rest has no known cause. From that table come the V and J calls and clone size; the DNA was used to work out D and trimming. Present in this sample are around 150,000 clones, about 90% of which were seen just once. Around 2.3% of the sample is in the top ten clones.

With regard to this clone: Its cognate antigen has yet to be identified. Base qualities are not at hand, and no much larger clone is one base apart.

Each collaborating institution followed its own protocols to collect whole blood in K2EDTA tubes. For TCRbeta analysis, collaborators shipped samples in one of three forms: frozen whole blood, isolated PBMCs, or DNA extracted from either of those sample types. Material for sequencing was peripheral blood. The rearranged segments are TRBV2 and TRBJ2-4; 7 nucleotides in the junction match TRBD2. This clonotype originated in a man aged 50 or older with active COVID-19. The CDR3 amino acid sequence is: CASSEVRASGSIQYF. The DNA reads as follows: TGTGCCAGCAGTGAAGTTAGGGCTAGCGGTAGCATTCAGTACTTC.